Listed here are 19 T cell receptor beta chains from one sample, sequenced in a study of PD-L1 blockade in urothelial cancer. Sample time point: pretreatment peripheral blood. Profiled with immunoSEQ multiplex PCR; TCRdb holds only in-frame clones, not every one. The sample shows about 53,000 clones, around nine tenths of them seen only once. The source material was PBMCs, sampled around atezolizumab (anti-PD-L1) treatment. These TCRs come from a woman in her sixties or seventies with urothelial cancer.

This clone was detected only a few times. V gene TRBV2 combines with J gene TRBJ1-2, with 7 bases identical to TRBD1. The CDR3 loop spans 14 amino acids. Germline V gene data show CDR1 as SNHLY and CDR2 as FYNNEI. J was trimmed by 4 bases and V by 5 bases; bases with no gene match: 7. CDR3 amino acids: CASSPQGEGYGYTF. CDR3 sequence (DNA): TGTGCCAGCAGTCCGCAGGGGGAAGGCTATGGCTACACCTTC.

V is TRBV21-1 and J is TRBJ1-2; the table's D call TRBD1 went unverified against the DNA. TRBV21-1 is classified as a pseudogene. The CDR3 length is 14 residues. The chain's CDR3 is CASRDRETNYGYTF. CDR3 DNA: TGTGCCAGCAGGGACAGGGAAACTAACTATGGCTACACCTTC.

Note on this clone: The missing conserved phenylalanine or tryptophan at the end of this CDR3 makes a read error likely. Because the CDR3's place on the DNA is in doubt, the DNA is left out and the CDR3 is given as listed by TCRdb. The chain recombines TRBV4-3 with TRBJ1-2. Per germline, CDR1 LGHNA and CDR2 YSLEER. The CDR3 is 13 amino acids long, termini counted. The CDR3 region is CASSQGVGRPLIL.

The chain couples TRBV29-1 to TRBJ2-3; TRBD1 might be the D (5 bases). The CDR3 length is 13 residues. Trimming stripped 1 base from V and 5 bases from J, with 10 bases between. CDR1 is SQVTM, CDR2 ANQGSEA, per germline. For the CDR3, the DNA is TGCAGCGTTGAAGGGGGCGTGAAAGATACGCAGTATTTT. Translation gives CSVEGGVKDTQYF.

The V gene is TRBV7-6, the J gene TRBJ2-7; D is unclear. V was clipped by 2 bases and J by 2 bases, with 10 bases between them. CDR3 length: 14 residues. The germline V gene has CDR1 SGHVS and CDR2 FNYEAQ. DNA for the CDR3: TGTGCCAGCAGCTTAAGTGGCAGGCCCTACGAGCAGTACTTC. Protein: CASSLSGRPYEQYF.

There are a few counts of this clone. CDR3 protein: CASSNGGTRSPLHF. CDR3 in DNA: TGTGCCAGCTCAAATGGGGGGACTCGATCACCCCTCCACTTT. This rearrangement joins TRBV7-7 to TRBJ1-6, with D perhaps matching TRBD1 (5 bases). V dropped 8 bases and J dropped 10 bases, with 18 bases sitting between them. The CDR3 is made up of 14 amino acids. Germline V gene lookup returns CDR1 SSHAT and CDR2 FNYEAQ (reference sequence).

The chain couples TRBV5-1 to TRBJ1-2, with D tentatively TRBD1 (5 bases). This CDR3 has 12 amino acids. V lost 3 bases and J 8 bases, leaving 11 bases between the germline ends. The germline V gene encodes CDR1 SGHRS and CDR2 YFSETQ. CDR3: CASSYQGEGYTF. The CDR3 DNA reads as TGCGCCAGCAGCTATCAGGGTGAGGGCTACACCTTC. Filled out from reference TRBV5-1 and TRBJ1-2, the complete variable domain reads KAGVTQTPRYLIKTRGQQVTLSCSPISGHRSVSWYQQTPGQGLQFLFEYFSETQRNKGNFPGRFSGRQFSNSRSEMNVSTLELGDSALYLCASSYQGEGYTFGSGTRLTVV.

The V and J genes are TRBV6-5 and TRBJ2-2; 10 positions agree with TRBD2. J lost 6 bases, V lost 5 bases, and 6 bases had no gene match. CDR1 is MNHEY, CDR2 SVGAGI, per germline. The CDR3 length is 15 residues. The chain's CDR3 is CASSRASGGPGELFF. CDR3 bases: TGTGCCAGCAGTCGGGCTAGCGGGGGCCCCGGGGAGCTGTTTTTT.

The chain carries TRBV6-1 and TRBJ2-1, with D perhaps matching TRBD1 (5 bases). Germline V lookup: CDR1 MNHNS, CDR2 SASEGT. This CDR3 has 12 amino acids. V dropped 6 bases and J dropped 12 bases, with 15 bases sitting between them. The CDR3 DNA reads TGTGCCAGCAGCCCTGGGGCGTTGAGGCAGTTCTTC. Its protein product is CASSPGALRQFF.

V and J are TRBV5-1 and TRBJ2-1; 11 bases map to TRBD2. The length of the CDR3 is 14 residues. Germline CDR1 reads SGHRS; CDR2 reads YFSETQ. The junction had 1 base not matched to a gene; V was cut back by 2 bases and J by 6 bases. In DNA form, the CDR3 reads TGCGCCAGCAGCTTCGGGACTAGCGGCAATGAGCAGTTCTTC. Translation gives CASSFGTSGNEQFF.

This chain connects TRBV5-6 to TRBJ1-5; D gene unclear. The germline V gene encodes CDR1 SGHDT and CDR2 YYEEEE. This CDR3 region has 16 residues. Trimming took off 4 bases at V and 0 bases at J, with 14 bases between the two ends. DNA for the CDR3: TGTGCCAGCAGCCTCTTTTCGGTCGATAGCAATCAGCCCCAGCATTTT. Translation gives CASSLFSVDSNQPQHF.

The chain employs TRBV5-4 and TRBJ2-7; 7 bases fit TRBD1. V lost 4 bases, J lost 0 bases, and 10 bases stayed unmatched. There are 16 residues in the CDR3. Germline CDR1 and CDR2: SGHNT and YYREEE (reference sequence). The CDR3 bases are TGTGCCAGCAGCCCTCCTCAGGGGGTTGGCTCCTACGAGCAGTACTTC. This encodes CASSPPQGVGSYEQYF.

The CDR3 DNA reads TGTGCCAGTAAATTACAGGGGTCGTCATACGAGCAGTACTTC. Translated: CASKLQGSSYEQYF. This rearrangement joins TRBV2 to TRBJ2-7, with 7 nucleotides matching TRBD1. Germline V gives CDR1 SNHLY, CDR2 FYNNEI. The CDR3 consists of 14 residues. The V gene end was trimmed by 9 bases and the J gene end by 4 bases; junction bases not matched to a gene: 12. The whole variable domain, filled in from reference TRBV2 and TRBJ2-7, reads EPEVTQTPSHQVTQMGQEVILRCVPISNHLYFYWYRQILGQKVEFLVSFYNNEISEKSEIFDDQFSVERPDGSNFTLKIRSTKLEDSAMYFCASKLQGSSYEQYFGPGTRLTVT.

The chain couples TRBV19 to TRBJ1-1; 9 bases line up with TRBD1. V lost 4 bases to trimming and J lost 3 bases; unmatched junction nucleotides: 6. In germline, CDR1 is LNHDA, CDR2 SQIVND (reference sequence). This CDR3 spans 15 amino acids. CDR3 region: CASSRTWTGDTEAFF. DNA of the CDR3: TGTGCCAGTAGTAGAACCTGGACAGGGGACACTGAAGCTTTCTTT. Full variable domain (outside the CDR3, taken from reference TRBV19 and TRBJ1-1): DGGITQSPKYLFRKEGQNVTLSCEQNLNHDAMYWYRQDPGQGLRLIYYSQIVNDFQKGDIAEGYSVSREKKESFPLTVTSAQKNPTAFYLCASSRTWTGDTEAFFGQGTRLTVV.

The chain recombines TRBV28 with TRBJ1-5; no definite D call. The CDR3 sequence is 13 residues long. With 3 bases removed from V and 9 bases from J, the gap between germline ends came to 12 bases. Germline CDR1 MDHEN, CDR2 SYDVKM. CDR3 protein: CASSLGGHPPQHF. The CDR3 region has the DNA TGTGCCAGCAGTTTGGGTGGGCACCCGCCCCAGCATTTT.

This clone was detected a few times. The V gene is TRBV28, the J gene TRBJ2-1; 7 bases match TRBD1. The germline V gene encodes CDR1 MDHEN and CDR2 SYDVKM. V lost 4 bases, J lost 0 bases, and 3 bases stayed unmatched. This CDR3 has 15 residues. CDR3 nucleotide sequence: TGTGCCAGCAGTTGGGGACAGAGCTCCTACAATGAGCAGTTCTTC. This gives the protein CASSWGQSSYNEQFF. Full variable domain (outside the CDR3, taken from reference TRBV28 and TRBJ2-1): DVKVTQSSRYLVKRTGEKVFLECVQDMDHENMFWYRQDPGLGLRLIYFSYDVKMKEKGDIPEGYSVSREKKERFSLILESASTNQTSMYLCASSWGQSSYNEQFFGPGTRLTVL.

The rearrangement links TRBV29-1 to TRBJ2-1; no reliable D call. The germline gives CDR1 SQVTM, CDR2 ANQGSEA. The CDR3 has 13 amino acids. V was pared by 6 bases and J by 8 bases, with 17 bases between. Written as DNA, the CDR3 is TGCAGCGTCCTACTGACGGCCCGGGATGAGCAGTTCTTC. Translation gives CSVLLTARDEQFF.

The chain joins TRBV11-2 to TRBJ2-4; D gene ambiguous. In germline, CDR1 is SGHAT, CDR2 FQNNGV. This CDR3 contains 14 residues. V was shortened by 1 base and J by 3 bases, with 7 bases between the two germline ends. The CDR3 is CASSLVSGKNIQYF. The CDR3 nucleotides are TGTGCCAGCAGCTTAGTCTCCGGCAAAAACATTCAGTACTTC.

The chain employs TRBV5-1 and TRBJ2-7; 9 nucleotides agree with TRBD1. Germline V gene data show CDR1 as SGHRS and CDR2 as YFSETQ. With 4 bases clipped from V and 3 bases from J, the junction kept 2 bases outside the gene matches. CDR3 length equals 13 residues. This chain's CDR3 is CASSLTGGYEQYF. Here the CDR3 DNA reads TGCGCCAGCAGCCTGACAGGGGGCTACGAGCAGTACTTC.